The 18 T cell receptor beta chains below come from one sample, sequenced in a study of OX40 agonist ivuxolimab in advanced cancers. Sequenced by immunoSEQ multiplex PCR; TCRdb stores in-frame clones only, minus some. Seen here are around 80,000 clones, around 90% observed once, and the top ten hold roughly 0.8%. Sample: CD4+ or CD8+ T cells sorted from blood, taken in a trial of the OX40 agonist ivuxolimab. The receptors shown here come from an adult with an advanced solid tumor such as melanoma, head and neck, liver or kidney cancer.

V and J are TRBV7-2 and TRBJ2-5; 9 bases are a match to TRBD1. The CDR3 is 13 amino acids. Per germline, CDR1 SGHTA and CDR2 FQGNSA. Losses at the gene ends were 4 bases for V and 3 bases for J; bases not matched to a gene: 0. The CDR3 nucleotides read TGTGCCAGCAGCTGGGACAGGGAAGAGACCCAGTACTTC. Translating gives CASSWDREETQYF.

V is TRBV19 and J is TRBJ2-7, with D maybe TRBD1 (6 bases). Trimming left V 9 bases short and J 4 bases short, with 19 bases between. Germline CDR1 is LNHDA and CDR2 is SQIVND (reference sequence). This CDR3 comprises 14 residues. The CDR3 sequence is CASRPNRDNYEQYF. The CDR3 DNA reads TGTGCCAGCAGACCCAACCGGGACAATTACGAGCAGTACTTC.

V usage is TRBV5-1 and J usage is TRBJ2-7, with 9 bases lining up with TRBD1. Germline V gene lookup returns CDR1 SGHRS and CDR2 YFSETQ. V lost 4 bases, J lost 2 bases, and 4 bases stayed unmatched. The CDR3 length is 14 residues. The CDR3: CASSPGQGPYEQYF. In nucleotides, the CDR3 is TGCGCCAGCAGCCCGGGACAGGGACCCTACGAGCAGTACTTC.

The chain joins TRBV19 to TRBJ2-7; D is unresolved. V lost 3 bases, J lost 0 bases, and 9 bases lay in between. Germline CDR1 LNHDA, CDR2 SQIVND (reference sequence). The CDR3 length is 14 residues. For the CDR3, the DNA is TGTGCCAGTAGTATGAATATTGGCTCCTACGAGCAGTACTTC. This sequence encodes CASSMNIGSYEQYF. Based on the CDR3 plus reference TRBV19 and TRBJ2-7, the full variable domain is DGGITQSPKYLFRKEGQNVTLSCEQNLNHDAMYWYRQDPGQGLRLIYYSQIVNDFQKGDIAEGYSVSREKKESFPLTVTSAQKNPTAFYLCASSMNIGSYEQYFGPGTRLTVT.

The V call is TRBV7-2, the J call TRBJ2-1; possibly TRBD2 for D (5 bases). The CDR3 length is 14 residues. V was trimmed by 5 bases and J by 6 bases, leaving 14 bases between them. Looked up from germline, CDR1 is SGHTA and CDR2 is FQGNSA. CDR3 DNA: TGTGCCAGCAGCCTCCCTCGCGGGCGCAATGAGCAGTTCTTC. Amino acids: CASSLPRGRNEQFF. Full variable domain (remainder filled in from reference TRBV7-2 and TRBJ2-1): GAGVSQSPSNKVTEKGKDVELRCDPISGHTALYWYRQSLGQGLEFLIYFQGNSAPDKSGLPSDRFSAERTGGSVSTLTIQRTQQEDSAVYLCASSLPRGRNEQFFGPGTRLTVL.

The V call is TRBV7-3, the J call TRBJ1-6; a possible D gene is TRBD1 (6 bases). The CDR3 runs to 14 residues. Trimming removed 4 bases at V and 6 bases at J, with 10 bases between. Germline CDR1 and CDR2: SGHTA and FQGTGA. CDR3 DNA: TGTGCCAGCAGCTCCGGACAGATTAATTCACCCCTCCACTTT. Protein product: CASSSGQINSPLHF.

The gene calls are TRBV7-2 and TRBJ2-5, with D hard to call. The V and J ends lost 1 base and 6 bases respectively, with 12 bases between them. CDR3 length: 14 amino acids. The germline V gene encodes CDR1 SGHTA and CDR2 FQGNSA. For the CDR3, the DNA is TGTGCCAGCAGCTTAGAGGCCCGGCCCCAGACCCAGTACTTC. As protein: CASSLEARPQTQYF.

This rearrangement joins TRBV5-4 to TRBJ2-1, with 9 bases fitting TRBD2. CDR1 and CDR2 (germline): SGHNT, YYREEE (reference sequence). With 4 bases clipped from V and 8 bases from J, the junction kept 13 bases outside the gene matches. The length of the CDR3 is 16 residues. The CDR3 coding sequence is TGTGCCAGCAGCGGTAAGAGTCTAGCGGGAAGGGATGAGCAGTTCTTC. Its protein is CASSGKSLAGRDEQFF.

The rearrangement uses TRBV6-1 and TRBJ1-3, with D uncertain. The V end was cut by 2 bases, the J end by 0 bases, with 8 bases between. The CDR3 runs to 15 residues. Germline V gene sequence: CDR1 MNHNS, CDR2 SASEGT. The CDR3 DNA is TGTGCCAGCAGTGAATTAGTGAGCTCTGGAAACACCATATATTTT. This sequence encodes CASSELVSSGNTIYF.

V usage is TRBV18 and J usage is TRBJ2-7; 8 bases map to TRBD2. V trimming: 0 bases; J trimming: 6 bases; junction bases outside the gene matches: 4. CDR1 is KGHSH and CDR2 is LQKENI in the germline V gene. The CDR3 contains 14 residues. CDR3 protein: CASSPPSGTLEQYF. The CDR3 DNA reads as TGTGCCAGCTCACCACCTAGCGGGACCCTCGAGCAGTACTTC.

The rearrangement links TRBV28 to TRBJ1-4; 10 nucleotides align to TRBD1. The germline V gene has CDR1 MDHEN and CDR2 SYDVKM. Trimming cost V 5 bases and J 9 bases; bases outside gene matches: 6. CDR3 size: 14 residues. DNA for the CDR3: TGTGCCAGCAGTGGGCGGGGACAGGGGAAAAAACTGTTTTTT. Amino acids: CASSGRGQGKKLFF. The full variable domain, rest sourced from reference TRBV28 and TRBJ1-4, is DVKVTQSSRYLVKRTGEKVFLECVQDMDHENMFWYRQDPGLGLRLIYFSYDVKMKEKGDIPEGYSVSREKKERFSLILESASTNQTSMYLCASSGRGQGKKLFFGSGTQLSVL.

The chain is built from TRBV15 and TRBJ1-3; unclear D gene. Germline-derived CDR1 and CDR2 are LNHNV and YYDKDF (reference sequence). Trimming took 1 base from V and 2 from J, leaving 6 bases between them. The CDR3 is 14 amino acids. This chain's CDR3 is CATSRVRTGNTIYF. CDR3 DNA sequence: TGTGCCACCAGCAGAGTTAGGACTGGAAACACCATATATTTT.

The chain carries TRBV28 and TRBJ1-2; D is ambiguous. The germline V gene encodes CDR1 MDHEN and CDR2 SYDVKM. V was clipped by 6 bases and J by 8 bases, with 19 bases between them. CDR3 size: 14 residues. The CDR3 DNA reads TGTGCCAGCAGCCCTGACTTCCTGTCGAGGGGCTACACCTTC. Residues: CASSPDFLSRGYTF.

The J gene is TRBJ2-3, the V gene TRBV5-6; no clear D. This CDR3 is 14 amino acids long. Trimming removed 1 base from V and 0 bases from J, with 6 bases in between. Germline V gene data show CDR1 as SGHDT and CDR2 as YYEEEE. The CDR3 sequence: CASSLIGSTDTQYF. The CDR3 nucleotides are TGTGCCAGCAGCTTGATTGGGAGCACAGATACGCAGTATTTT.

The chain joins TRBV4-2 to TRBJ2-5, with D uncertain. The ends were cut back, 2 bases at V and 5 bases at J, with 6 bases in the middle. This CDR3 has 12 amino acids. The germline V gene encodes CDR1 LGHNA and CDR2 YNFKEQ. CDR3 protein: CASSQTRETQYF. In DNA, the CDR3 is TGTGCCAGCAGCCAAACTCGGGAGACCCAGTACTTC.

The chain has TRBV7-2 and TRBJ2-7; TRBD2 might be the D (5 bases). Germline-derived CDR1 and CDR2 are SGHTA and FQGNSA. The CDR3 is 15 amino acids. V was pared by 1 base and J by 3 bases, with 13 bases between. In DNA form, the CDR3 reads TGTGCCAGCAGCTTAGAAGGAGGCCAGTACTACGAGCAGTACTTC. It encodes CASSLEGGQYYEQYF.

V is TRBV19 and J is TRBJ1-2; weak D call: TRBD1 (6 bases). V shed 7 bases and J shed 6 bases, with 18 bases lying between them. In germline, CDR1 is LNHDA, CDR2 SQIVND (reference sequence). This CDR3 is 14 amino acids long. The CDR3: CASNPRGGRDGYTF. The CDR3 bases are TGTGCCAGTAATCCCCGTGGGGGCCGGGATGGCTACACCTTC.

The chain combines TRBV2 with TRBJ2-3; 10 bases are shared with TRBD1. This CDR3 has 13 amino acids. V shed 6 bases, J shed 6 bases, and the junction held 3 bases outside the gene matches. The germline V gene has CDR1 SNHLY and CDR2 FYNNEI. The CDR3, as DNA: TGTGCCAGCAGCGGACAGGGGGGTGATACGCAGTATTTT. Translating it yields CASSGQGGDTQYF.